The 18 T cell receptor beta chains presented below share a single source sample, sequenced in a study of T cell responses to AZD1222 COVID-19 vaccine. This table comes from immunoSEQ multiplex PCR, and its TCRdb copy is limited to in-frame clones, with some not included. This table holds about 94,000 clones, 85% found once. Sample: peripheral blood, taken 28 days after the second AZD1222 dose. The receptor source for this set is an adult who received the AZD1222 COVID-19 vaccine.

V and J are TRBV27 and TRBJ2-1; 10 bases agree with TRBD1. The CDR3 is made up of 14 amino acids. Germline assignment: CDR1 MNHEY and CDR2 SMNVEV (reference sequence). V was clipped by 5 bases and J by 4 bases; unmatched bases: 2. The CDR3 is CASSKDRGYNEQFF. The CDR3 DNA reads as TGTGCCAGCAGTAAGGACAGGGGGTACAATGAGCAGTTCTTC.

The chain combines TRBV4-1 with TRBJ2-2, with D unclear. Trimming left V 1 base short and J 5 bases short, with 8 bases between. Germline lookup yields CDR1 MGHRA and CDR2 YSYEKL. This CDR3 has 14 amino acids. The DNA for the CDR3 is TGCGCCAGCAGCCAAGCGGTACGGACCGGGGAGCTGTTTTTT. Protein sequence: CASSQAVRTGELFF.

This chain joins TRBV2 and TRBJ2-1, with TRBD2 identical over 9 bases. The V gene's germline CDR1 is SNHLY and CDR2 FYNNEI. The CDR3 is 15 amino acids. J gave up 2 bases and V 4 bases, and 3 bases lay outside the gene matches. The DNA for the CDR3 is TGTGCCAGCAGTGTTGTAGCGGGGGCCTACAATGAGCAGTTCTTC. This sequence encodes CASSVVAGAYNEQFF.

The CDR3 nucleotides are TGTGCCAGCAGCCTTGGGTCCGGACTTACGCAGTATTTT. It translates to CASSLGSGLTQYF. The chain employs TRBV6-2 or TRBV6-3 and TRBJ2-3; tentatively, D is TRBD2 (5 bases). CDR1 MNHEY and CDR2 SVGEGT come from the germline V gene. This CDR3 has 13 amino acids. The germline V and J ends were trimmed by 6 bases and 8 bases, with 15 bases remaining between them.

The chain is built from TRBV3-1 (or the pseudogene TRBV3-2) and TRBJ1-6; D might be TRBD1 (6 bases). Germline V gene data show CDR1 as LGHDT and CDR2 as YNNKEL (reference sequence). This CDR3 comprises 18 residues. The germline V and J ends were trimmed by 4 bases and 5 bases, with 21 bases remaining between them. The CDR3 sequence is CASSRGGRGGINNSPLHF. The DNA for the CDR3 is TGTGCCAGCAGCCGCGGGGGAAGAGGGGGGATTAATAATTCACCCCTCCACTTT.

This clone was observed a few times. The chain employs TRBV19 and TRBJ2-1, with a tentative D call TRBD2 (5 bases). This CDR3 contains 16 residues. The germline V gene encodes CDR1 LNHDA and CDR2 SQIVND (reference sequence). V was clipped by 6 bases and J by 5 bases, with 20 bases between them. The CDR3 here is CASSNEPWTSHNEQFF. CDR3 sequence (DNA): TGTGCCAGTAGCAACGAACCCTGGACTTCCCACAATGAGCAGTTCTTC.

The gene calls are TRBV19 and TRBJ1-2, with D perhaps matching TRBD1 (5 bases). This CDR3 contains 16 residues. The germline CDR1 and CDR2 sequences are LNHDA and SQIVND (reference sequence). Deletions cut 5 bases from V and 1 base from J, with 17 bases between. The CDR3 nucleotides read TGTGCCAGTAGTCTACCTCCGGGACGAGATAACTATGGCTACACCTTC. As protein: CASSLPPGRDNYGYTF.

This clone was observed once. The rearrangement uses TRBV7-8 and TRBJ1-5; D perhaps matches TRBD1 (5 bases). Germline V lookup: CDR1 SGHVS, CDR2 FQNEAQ. The CDR3 spans 19 residues. V gave up 5 bases and J gave up 1 base, with 24 bases separating them. Written as DNA, the CDR3 is TGTGCCAGCAGCCCTGTAAAGGGGACCTCCATATCGAGCAATCAGCCCCAGCATTTT. It specifies CASSPVKGTSISSNQPQHF.

The chain recombines TRBV6-5 with TRBJ2-1, with D unclear. The CDR3 has 15 residues. CDR1 MNHEY and CDR2 SVGAGI come from the germline V gene. The germline V and J ends were trimmed by 3 bases and 0 bases, with 9 bases remaining between them. The CDR3 DNA sequence: TGTGCCAGCAGTTATATACCTGGCTCCTACAATGAGCAGTTCTTC. Its translation is CASSYIPGSYNEQFF.

This chain connects TRBV5-1 to TRBJ2-5; a possible D gene is TRBD2 (6 bases). Germline V gives CDR1 SGHRS, CDR2 YFSETQ. The V end lost 2 bases, the J end lost 5 bases, and 13 bases lay between the germline ends. The CDR3 contains 14 residues. Here the CDR3 reads CASSLTGVRETQYF. As DNA, the CDR3 is TGCGCCAGCAGCTTAACGGGGGTGAGGGAGACCCAGTACTTC.

The rearrangement joins TRBV19 to TRBJ1-6; 7 bases fit TRBD1. Losses at the gene ends were 9 bases for V and 10 bases for J; bases not matched to a gene: 6. This CDR3 is built from 12 residues. Germline CDR1 is LNHDA and CDR2 is SQIVND (reference sequence). CDR3 in amino acids: CASRQGESPLHF. In nucleotides, the CDR3 is TGTGCCAGCAGGCAGGGGGAGTCACCCCTCCACTTT.

In this sample, this clone turned up once. The chain links TRBV19 to TRBJ1-5, with 7 positions matching TRBD1. The CDR3 is 12 residues long. In germline, CDR1 is LNHDA, CDR2 SQIVND (reference sequence). With 5 bases clipped from V and 7 bases from J, the junction kept 2 bases outside the gene matches. The CDR3 loop reads CASSDRVQPQHF. The CDR3 DNA sequence: TGTGCCAGTAGTGACAGGGTCCAGCCCCAGCATTTT.

CDR3 in DNA: TGCGCCAGCGGTCTAGCGGGAGGGGCCGGAGATACGCAGTATTTT. Residues: CASGLAGGAGDTQYF. V usage is TRBV5-1 and J usage is TRBJ2-3, with 12 bases identical to TRBD2. V was clipped by 7 bases and J by 5 bases; unmatched bases: 8. CDR1 is SGHRS and CDR2 is YFSETQ in the germline V gene. The CDR3 length is 15 residues. The entire variable domain, with the rest obtained from reference TRBV5-1 and TRBJ2-3, is as follows: KAGVTQTPRYLIKTRGQQVTLSCSPISGHRSVSWYQQTPGQGLQFLFEYFSETQRNKGNFPGRFSGRQFSNSRSEMNVSTLELGDSALYLCASGLAGGAGDTQYFGPGTRLTVL.

V gene TRBV27 combines with J gene TRBJ2-2; TRBD1 aligns across 11 bases. CDR3 size: 16 residues. V was pared by 6 bases and J by 6 bases, with 9 bases of the junction left unmatched. Per the germline V gene, CDR1 is MNHEY and CDR2 is SMNVEV (reference sequence). The CDR3 here is CASSRSGTGGAGELFF. In DNA form, the CDR3 reads TGTGCCAGCAGCCGTTCCGGGACAGGGGGGGCCGGGGAGCTGTTTTTT.

This sequence joins TRBV5-3 and TRBJ2-1; 13 bases map to TRBD2. TRBV5-3 is an open reading frame, and its role is uncertain. The trim removed 10 bases at V and 10 bases at J, leaving 14 bases unmatched. This CDR3 comprises 15 residues. The CDR3 reads CAPQPGLAGRGEQFF. Written as DNA, the CDR3 is TGTGCCCCCCAGCCGGGACTAGCGGGAAGGGGAGAGCAGTTCTTC.

The rearrangement links TRBV5-1 to TRBJ2-2; D is unclear. Trimming took off 1 base at V and 3 bases at J, with 7 bases between the two ends. This CDR3 spans 14 amino acids. Germline V lookup: CDR1 SGHRS, CDR2 YFSETQ. The CDR3 is CASSLNLDTGELFF. Written as DNA, the CDR3 is TGCGCCAGCAGCTTGAATCTAGACACCGGGGAGCTGTTTTTT.

The chain uses TRBV7-2 and TRBJ2-3; 9 bases match TRBD2. CDR3 length equals 16 residues. The V segment lost 1 base and the J segment 1 base; nucleotides outside the gene matches: 3. Germline CDR1 and CDR2: SGHTA and FQGNSA. Here the CDR3 reads CASSLVAGAGTDTQYF. The CDR3 nucleotides read TGTGCCAGCAGCTTAGTAGCGGGAGCTGGCACAGATACGCAGTATTTT.

This chain uses TRBV2 with TRBJ2-1; 9 bases are shared with TRBD2. J gave up 2 bases and V 5 bases, and 4 bases lay outside the gene matches. The CDR3 runs 15 residues. The germline gives CDR1 SNHLY, CDR2 FYNNEI. CDR3: CASSQGLAPYNEQFF. As DNA, the CDR3 is TGTGCCAGCAGTCAAGGACTAGCGCCCTACAATGAGCAGTTCTTC.